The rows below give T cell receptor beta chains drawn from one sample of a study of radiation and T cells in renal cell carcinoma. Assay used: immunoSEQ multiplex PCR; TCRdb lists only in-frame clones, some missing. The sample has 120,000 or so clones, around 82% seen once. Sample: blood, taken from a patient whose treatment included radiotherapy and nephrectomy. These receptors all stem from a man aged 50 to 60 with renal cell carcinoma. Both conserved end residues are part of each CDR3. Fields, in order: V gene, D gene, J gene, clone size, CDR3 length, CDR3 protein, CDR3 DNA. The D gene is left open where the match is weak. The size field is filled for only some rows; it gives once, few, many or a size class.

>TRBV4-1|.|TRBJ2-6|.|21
CASSQGVFGRRNSSGANVLTF
TGCGCCAGCAGCCAAGGCGTATTTGGGCGGCGAAACTCCTCTGGGGCCAACGTCCTGACTTTC
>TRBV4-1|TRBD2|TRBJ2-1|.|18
CASSQDLGGLGYYNEQFF
TGCGCCAGCAGCCAAGATCTTGGGGGACTAGGTTATTACAATGAGCAGTTCTTC
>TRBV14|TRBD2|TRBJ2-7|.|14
CASSGLAGVYEQYF
TGTGCCAGCTCCGGACTAGCGGGGGTTTACGAGCAGTACTTC
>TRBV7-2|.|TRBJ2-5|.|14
CASSRLGVQETQYF
TGTGCCAGCAGCCGACTGGGAGTCCAAGAGACCCAGTACTTC
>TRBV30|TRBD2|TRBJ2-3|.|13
CAYFLAGADTQYF
TGTGCCTACTTCCTAGCGGGAGCAGATACGCAGTATTTT
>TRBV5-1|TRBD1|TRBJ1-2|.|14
CASSLQGANYGYTF
TGCGCCAGCAGCCTACAGGGGGCAAACTATGGCTACACCTTC
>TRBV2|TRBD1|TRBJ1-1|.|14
CASRSGGMNTEAFF
TGTGCCAGCAGGTCAGGGGGCATGAACACTGAAGCTTTCTTT
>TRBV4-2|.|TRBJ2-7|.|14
CASSTRDEGNEQYF
TGTGCCAGCAGCACAAGGGACGAAGGCAACGAGCAGTACTTC
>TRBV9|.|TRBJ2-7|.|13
CASSSRPDYEQYF
TGTGCCAGCAGCTCTAGGCCAGACTACGAGCAGTACTTC
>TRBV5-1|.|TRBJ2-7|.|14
CASSRGYTMYEQYF
TGCGCCAGCAGCAGGGGGTATACGATGTACGAGCAGTACTTC
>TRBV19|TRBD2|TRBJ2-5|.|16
CASSIEALAGQETQYF
TGTGCCAGTAGTATAGAGGCACTAGCGGGACAAGAGACCCAGTACTTC
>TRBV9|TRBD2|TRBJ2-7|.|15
CASSVDIAGGHEQYF
TGTGCCAGCAGCGTAGATATAGCGGGGGGTCACGAGCAGTACTTC
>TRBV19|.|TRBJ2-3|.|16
CASTPWSLSSTDTQYF
TGTGCCAGTACCCCCTGGAGCCTCTCTAGCACAGATACGCAGTATTTT
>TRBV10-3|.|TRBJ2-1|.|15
CAISESTGPGDEQFF
TGTGCCATCAGTGAGTCTACGGGGCCGGGAGATGAGCAGTTCTTC
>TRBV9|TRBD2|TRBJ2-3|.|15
CASSFRLADTDTQYF
TGTGCCAGCAGCTTTCGACTAGCGGACACAGATACGCAGTATTTT
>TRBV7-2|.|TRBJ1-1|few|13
CASSRGQNTEAFF
TGTGCCAGCAGCCGGGGACAGAACACTGAAGCTTTCTTT
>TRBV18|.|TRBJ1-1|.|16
CASSPQVGDSNTEAFF
TGTGCCAGCTCACCACAAGTCGGAGATTCGAACACTGAAGCTTTCTTT
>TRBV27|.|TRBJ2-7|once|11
CASFQGYEQYF
TGTGCCAGCTTTCAAGGCTACGAGCAGTACTTC
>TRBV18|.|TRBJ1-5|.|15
CASSPTGAFNQPQHF
TGTGCCAGCTCACCAACGGGGGCTTTCAATCAGCCCCAGCATTTT
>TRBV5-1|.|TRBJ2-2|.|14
CASNREADTGELFF
TGCGCCAGCAACAGGGAGGCGGACACCGGGGAGCTGTTTTTT
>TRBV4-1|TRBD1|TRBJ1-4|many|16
CASSTRNRGFQEKLFF
TGCGCCAGCAGCACACGAAACAGGGGGTTTCAGGAAAAACTGTTTTTT
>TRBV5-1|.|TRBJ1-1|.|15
CASSLAGQMNTEAFF
TGCGCCAGCAGCTTGGCCGGACAGATGAACACTGAAGCTTTCTTT
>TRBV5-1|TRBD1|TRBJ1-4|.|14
CASRQTGTNEKLFF
TGCGCCAGCAGGCAGACAGGGACGAATGAAAAACTGTTTTTT
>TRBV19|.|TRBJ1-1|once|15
CASSLRREGSTEAFF
TGTGCCAGTAGTCTCCGTCGGGAGGGAAGCACTGAAGCTTTCTTT
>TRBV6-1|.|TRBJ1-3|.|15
CASTRDINSGNTIYF
TGTGCCAGCACCCGGGACATAAACTCTGGAAACACCATATATTTT
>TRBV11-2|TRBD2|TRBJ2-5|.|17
CASSPGLAGAIQETQYF
TGTGCCAGCAGCCCTGGACTAGCGGGGGCCATTCAAGAGACCCAGTACTTC
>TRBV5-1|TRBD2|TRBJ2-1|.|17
CASSQNGVAGFGGEQFF
TGCGCCAGCAGCCAAAATGGGGTAGCGGGCTTTGGTGGTGAGCAGTTCTTC
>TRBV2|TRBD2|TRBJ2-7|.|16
CASSEAGGASNYEQYF
TGTGCCAGCAGTGAAGCCGGGGGGGCGTCAAACTACGAGCAGTACTTC
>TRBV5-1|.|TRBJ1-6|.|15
CASSLAQGSNSPLHF
TGCGCCAGCAGCTTGGCCCAGGGGAGTAATTCACCCCTCCACTTT
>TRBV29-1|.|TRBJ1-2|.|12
CSVESDRYGYTF
TGCAGCGTTGAATCCGACCGCTATGGCTACACCTTC
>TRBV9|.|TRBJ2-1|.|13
CASSAAGVNEQFF
TGTGCCAGCAGCGCCGCAGGGGTAAATGAGCAGTTCTTC
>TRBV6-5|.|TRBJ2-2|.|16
CASSYASRGDTGELFF
TGTGCCAGCAGTTACGCCTCCCGGGGTGACACCGGGGAGCTGTTTTTT
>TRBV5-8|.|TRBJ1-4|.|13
CASSLEQGEKLFF
TGTGCCAGCAGCTTGGAGCAGGGTGAAAAACTGTTTTTT
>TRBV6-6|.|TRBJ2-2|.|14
CASSTPMDTGELFF
TGTGCCAGCAGTACCCCCATGGACACCGGGGAGCTGTTTTTT
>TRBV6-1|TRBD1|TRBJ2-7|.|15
CASRGDRGYRYEQYF
TGTGCCAGCAGAGGGGACAGGGGGTACAGGTACGAGCAGTACTTC
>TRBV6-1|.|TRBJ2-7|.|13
CASSLAEAYEQYF
TGTGCCAGCAGTCTGGCAGAAGCCTACGAGCAGTACTTC
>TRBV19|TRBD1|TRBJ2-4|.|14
CASTAQGYQNIQYF
TGTGCCAGTACCGCACAGGGGTACCAAAACATTCAGTACTTC
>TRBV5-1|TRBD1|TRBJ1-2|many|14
CASSLTGGSYGYTF
TGCGCCAGCAGCTTGACAGGGGGGAGCTATGGCTACACCTTC
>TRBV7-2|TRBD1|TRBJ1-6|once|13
CASSQTGHSPLHF
TGTGCCAGCAGCCAGACAGGGCATTCACCCCTCCACTTT
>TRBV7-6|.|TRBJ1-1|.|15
CASSLEAGLNTEAFF
TGTGCCAGCAGCTTAGAGGCAGGGCTGAACACTGAAGCTTTCTTT
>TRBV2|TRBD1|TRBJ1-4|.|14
CASGETGWGEKLFF
TGTGCCAGCGGTGAGACAGGGTGGGGTGAAAAACTGTTTTTT
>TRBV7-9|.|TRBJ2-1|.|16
CASSPRGWGTYNEQFF
TGTGCCAGCAGCCCCAGGGGCTGGGGTACCTACAATGAGCAGTTCTTC
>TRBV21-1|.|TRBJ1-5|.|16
CASSKGRTGLHQPQHF
TGTGCCAGCAGCAAAGGGAGGACTGGCTTACATCAGCCCCAGCATTTT
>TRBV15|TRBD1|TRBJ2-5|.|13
CATNRGLQETQYF
TGTGCCACCAACAGGGGGCTCCAAGAGACCCAGTACTTC
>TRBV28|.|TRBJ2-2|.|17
CASSQNPGTKGTGELFF
TGTGCCAGCAGTCAAAATCCCGGGACCAAGGGCACCGGGGAGCTGTTTTTT
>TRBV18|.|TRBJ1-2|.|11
CASRRDYGYTF
TGTGCCAGCCGGCGCGACTATGGCTACACCTTC
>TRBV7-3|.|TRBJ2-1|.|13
CASSPGWRNEQFF
TGTGCCAGCAGCCCTGGTTGGCGCAATGAGCAGTTCTTC
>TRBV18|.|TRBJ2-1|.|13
CASSPAEGNEQFF
TGTGCCAGCTCACCAGCGGAGGGGAATGAGCAGTTCTTC
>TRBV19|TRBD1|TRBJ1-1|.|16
CASESGRQGLGTEAFF
TGTGCCTCAGAATCAGGGCGACAGGGCTTGGGCACTGAAGCTTTCTTT
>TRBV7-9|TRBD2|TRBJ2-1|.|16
CASSPGLAGGANEQFF
TGTGCCAGCAGCCCAGGACTAGCGGGAGGGGCCAATGAGCAGTTCTTC
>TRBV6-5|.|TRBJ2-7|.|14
CASSRTLEDYEQYF
TGTGCCAGCAGTCGAACATTGGAGGACTACGAGCAGTACTTC
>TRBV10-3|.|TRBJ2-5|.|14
CAISDLRSQETQYF
TGTGCCATCAGTGATCTGCGGAGCCAAGAGACCCAGTACTTC
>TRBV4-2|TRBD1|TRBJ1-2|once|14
CASSQGWDRDGYTF
TGTGCCAGCAGCCAAGGATGGGACAGGGATGGCTACACCTTC
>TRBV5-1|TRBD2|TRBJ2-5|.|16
CASSLSSNSGQETQYF
TGCGCCAGCAGCTTGTCGTCAAATAGCGGGCAAGAGACCCAGTACTTC
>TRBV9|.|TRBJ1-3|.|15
CASSVGVGDQNTIYF
TGTGCCAGCAGTGTAGGGGTGGGGGACCAGAACACCATATATTTT
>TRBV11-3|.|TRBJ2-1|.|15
CASSLGRAEYNEQFF
TGTGCCAGCAGCTTAGGCCGAGCGGAGTACAATGAGCAGTTCTTC
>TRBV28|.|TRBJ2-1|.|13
CASEYGGLNEQFF
TGTGCCAGCGAGTATGGAGGGCTCAATGAGCAGTTCTTC
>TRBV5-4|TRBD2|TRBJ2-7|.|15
CASSLPGTSGSKQYF
TGTGCCAGCAGCTTGCCCGGGACTAGCGGGAGCAAACAGTACTTC
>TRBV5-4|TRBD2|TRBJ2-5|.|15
CASSDGTRAQETQYF
TGTGCCAGCAGCGACGGGACTAGAGCTCAAGAGACCCAGTACTTC
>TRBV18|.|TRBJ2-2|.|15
CASSRVGENTGELFF
TGTGCCAGCTCACGAGTAGGGGAGAACACCGGGGAGCTGTTTTTT